The 3 T cell receptor beta chains below all came from one sample that was sequenced in a study of blood T cell repertoires in COVID-19. The protocol was immunoSEQ multiplex PCR, while the TCRdb copy is restricted to in-frame clones and leaves out a portion. The data contain 490,000 or so clones, approximately 87% of them singletons. Sequences were obtained from PBMCs or T cells enriched from blood (not recorded which). The source is a woman between 40 and 50 years old who had recovered from COVID-19.

The chain is built from TRBV12-5 and TRBJ2-3, with 14 positions matching TRBD2. The CDR3 has 17 amino acids. Germline V CDR1 and CDR2: LGHNT, FRNRAP. V was clipped by 1 base and J by 3 bases; unmatched bases: 3. CDR3 amino acids: CASGLGLAGGSTDTQYF. CDR3 coding DNA: TGTGCTAGTGGTTTGGGACTAGCGGGAGGGTCGACAGATACGCAGTATTTT.

The genes are TRBV5-1 and TRBJ1-1, with a possible D match to TRBD1 (6 bases). This CDR3 contains 15 residues. Per the germline V gene, CDR1 is SGHRS and CDR2 is YFSETQ. V lost 4 bases, J lost 4 bases, and 17 bases lay in between. CDR3 DNA sequence: TGCGCCAGCAGCCCCACAGGGAAAGGGGGCACTGAAGCTTTCTTT. Translated: CASSPTGKGGTEAFF.

The chain employs TRBV7-2 and TRBJ1-1; maybe TRBD1 (5 bases). This CDR3 has 14 residues. Germline assignment: CDR1 SGHTA and CDR2 FQGNSA. Deletions cut 1 base from V and 3 bases from J, with 9 bases between. For the CDR3, the DNA is TGTGCCAGCAGCTTAGGACAGCTTTACACTGAAGCTTTCTTT. Its translation: CASSLGQLYTEAFF.